The 9 T cell receptor beta chains below all came from one sample that was sequenced in a study of response to subunit inactivated influenza vaccine. Using its own MiXCR run on the RT-PCR reads, TCRdb lists one record per CDR3 protein. The table shows a few hundred thousand distinct CDR3 sequences, with 20% to 25% occurring only once. The sample was PBMCs from blood, taken less than 22 months after vaccination. These receptors came from a man in his fifties or sixties who received an inactivated influenza vaccine.

Only a few counts were recorded for this clonotype. V is TRBV4-2 and J is TRBJ1-5; D is possibly TRBD1 (6 bases). Germline V gives CDR1 LGHNA, CDR2 YNFKEQ. Between the trimmed V and J ends, which lost 3 bases and 7 bases, there was a span of 28 bases. The CDR3 loop spans 19 amino acids. The CDR3 loop reads CASSQWVNREGTPRQPQHF. CDR3 DNA sequence: TGTGCCAGCAGCCAGTGGGTTAACAGGGAGGGGACTCCCAGGCAGCCCCAGCATTTT.

The rearrangement joins TRBV6-2 or TRBV6-3 to TRBJ2-2; 9 nucleotides align to TRBD1. The V gene's germline CDR1 is MNHEY and CDR2 SVGEGT. The CDR3 runs to 15 residues. With V trimmed by 3 bases and J by 6 bases, 5 bases remained unmatched. CDR3 sequence reads: CASSYLGQGSGELFF. CDR3 nucleotide sequence: TGTGCCAGCAGTTATTTGGGACAGGGCTCCGGGGAGCTGTTTTTT.

The chain joins TRBV4-1 to TRBJ2-1; D is possibly TRBD2 (6 bases). V was cut by 4 bases and J by 8 bases, with 15 bases left in between. Germline CDR1 MGHRA, CDR2 YSYEKL. The CDR3 runs 14 residues. CDR3 sequence (DNA): TGCGCCAGCAGCCGACATAGGAGGGTCGATGAGCAGTTCTTC. Its protein product is CASSRHRRVDEQFF.

The rearrangement links TRBV9 to TRBJ2-5; D is unclear. Germline CDR1 reads SGDLS; CDR2 reads YYNGEE. V was trimmed by 3 bases and J by 0 bases, leaving 6 bases between them. This CDR3 contains 13 residues. CDR3 protein: CASSGPNQETQYF. CDR3 bases: TGTGCCAGCAGCGGCCCGAACCAAGAGACCCAGTACTTC.

This clonotype was seen more than once but under ten times. The chain recombines TRBV7-2 with TRBJ1-1, with D possibly matching TRBD1 (5 bases). Per germline, CDR1 SGHTA and CDR2 FQGNSA. The CDR3 consists of 14 residues. The V gene lost 1 base and the J gene lost 6 bases, with 12 bases spanning the gap. In nucleotides, the CDR3 is TGTGCCAGCAGCTTAGTTGGGGGAAGGGCTGAAGCTTTCTTT. It yields the protein CASSLVGGRAEAFF.

This clonotype has a handful of counts. The gene calls are TRBV3-1 and TRBJ2-2, with D unclear. Germline CDR1 is LGHDT and CDR2 is YNNKEL (reference sequence). The CDR3 has 16 amino acids. Trimming left V 2 bases short and J 0 bases short, with 10 bases between. The CDR3 sequence is CASSQNWQTNTGELFF. CDR3 coding DNA: TGTGCCAGCAGCCAAAATTGGCAGACGAACACCGGGGAGCTGTTTTTT.

The V gene is TRBV7-2, the J gene TRBJ1-5; D is uncertain. CDR1 SGHTA and CDR2 FQGNSA come from the germline V gene. CDR3 length: 15 residues. Trimming removed 0 bases at V and 6 bases at J, with 12 bases between. In DNA, the CDR3 is TGTGCCAGCAGCTTAGCATCCGGGTTCGCTCAGCCCCAGCATTTT. This translates into CASSLASGFAQPQHF. The full variable domain, completed using reference TRBV7-2 and TRBJ1-5, is GAGVSQSPSNKVTEKGKDVELRCDPISGHTALYWYRQSLGQGLEFLIYFQGNSAPDKSGLPSDRFSAERTGGSVSTLTIQRTQQEDSAVYLCASSLASGFAQPQHFGDGTRLSIL.

This clonotype has more than one count but fewer than ten. The V and J genes are TRBV20-1 and TRBJ2-3; 15 bases line up with TRBD2. With 6 bases clipped from V and 5 bases from J, the junction kept 9 bases outside the gene matches. The CDR3 contains 16 residues. CDR1 and CDR2 (germline): DFQATT, SNEGSKA (reference sequence). CDR3 nucleotide sequence: TGCAGTGCCATTGGGACTAGCGGGGGGAGGGTAGATACGCAGTATTTT. This sequence encodes CSAIGTSGGRVDTQYF.

The sample holds many counts of this clonotype. The chain has TRBV6-5 and TRBJ1-6; possibly TRBD1 for D (5 bases). Germline CDR1 reads MNHEY; CDR2 reads SVGAGI. This CDR3 has 13 residues. Between the trimmed V and J ends, which lost 0 bases and 14 bases, there was a span of 11 bases. The CDR3 loop reads CASSYSKGLALHF. DNA of the CDR3: TGTGCCAGCAGTTACTCGAAGGGGCTTGCCCTCCACTTT.